This note documents a single TCR beta chain sequence. The CDR3 end falls 3 residues outside the read, so it is completed with the germline J gene. Dot-blot hybridization genotyped cervical HPV amplified with MY09/MY11 PCR. This sample was included in a study of T cells in women clearing cervical HPV infection. Overall study context: Case blood was drawn a median approximately 150 days after lesion detection.

The CDR3 covers 14 residues. V lost 3 bases and J 2 bases, leaving 10 bases between the germline ends. Germline loops: CDR1 LNHNV, CDR2 YYDKDF (reference sequence). TCR beta CDR3 amplified by multiplex PCR from approximately 1,100 ng genomic DNA. Only in-frame clones appear in the TCRdb table, and some are missing; sequencing was by immunoSEQ multiplex PCR. The sample includes tens of thousands of clones. The chain recombines TRBV15 with TRBJ2-5; unclear D gene. The sequenced sample consisted of blood buffy coat. The origin of this receptor is a woman between 18 and 75 years old with a cervical HPV16 infection that either progressed to CIN3+ or cleared (not recorded which). The part of the CDR3 DNA that was read is TGTGCCACCAGCAGGCAGAATGAACAAGAGACC. It yields the protein CATSRQNEQET. The entire CDR3 is CATSRQNEQETQYF.